Listed below are T cell receptor beta chains from one sample, sequenced in a study of blood T cell repertoires in COVID-19. Sequencing was performed with immunoSEQ multiplex PCR; in TCRdb, only in-frame clones are kept and a portion is missing. The sample has 200,000 to 250,000 clones, about 83% seen once. Specimen: peripheral blood. Every receptor here comes from a woman aged 25 to 39 with COVID-19, enrolled during active disease. The CDR3 runs from the conserved cysteine through the conserved F or W. D genes are given only for firm matches. Expanded clones are given a class, and other clones once, few, many or no size at all.

V	J	D	size	DNA	CDR3
TRBV30	TRBJ2-7	.	.	TGTGCCTGGATTAGAAACTCCTACGAGCAGTACTTC	CAWIRNSYEQYF
TRBV3-1/TRBV3-2	TRBJ2-5	TRBD2	.	TGTGCCAGCAGCGCGGGGGCTAGCGGGGGGCTTAAAGAGACCCAGTACTTC	CASSAGASGGLKETQYF
TRBV7-8	TRBJ2-2	.	.	TGTGCCAGCAGGGTCCCCGCGGGGAACACCGGGGAGCTGTTTTTT	CASRVPAGNTGELFF
TRBV6-2/TRBV6-3	TRBJ1-1	TRBD1	.	TGTGCCAGCAGTTACCAGGGGGGTGGCACTGAAGCTTTCTTT	CASSYQGGGTEAFF
TRBV7-2	TRBJ2-2	TRBD2	few	TGTGCCAGCAGCCTCGAACTGACTAGCGGGGTGGCCGGGGAGCTGTTTTTT	CASSLELTSGVAGELFF
TRBV14	TRBJ2-1	TRBD2	.	TGTGCCAGCAGCCAAGTAAGCGGGGGCTCCTACAATGAGCAGTTCTTC	CASSQVSGGSYNEQFF
TRBV6-5	TRBJ2-7	.	.	TGTGCCAGCAGTCCAGTCTACGAGCAGTACTTC	CASSPVYEQYF
TRBV4-2	TRBJ2-1	.	.	TGTGCCAGCAGCCAAGAGCGGTTCTATGAGCAGTTCTTC	CASSQERFYEQFF
TRBV10-3	TRBJ2-3	TRBD2	once	TGTGCCATCAGTGAGTCGGGGCGGGGGAGCACAGATACGCAGTATTTT	CAISESGRGSTDTQYF
TRBV6-5	TRBJ2-6	.	.	TGTGCCAGCAGTTACTTTAGGGGAACCGGGGCCAACGTCCTGACTTTC	CASSYFRGTGANVLTF
TRBV18	TRBJ1-1	TRBD1	once	TGTGCCAGCTCACGGGGACAGGGGAACACTGAAGCTTTCTTT	CASSRGQGNTEAFF
TRBV6-5	TRBJ2-2	.	few	TGTGCCAGCAGTCGGGACTCCGGGGAGCTGTTTTTT	CASSRDSGELFF
TRBV30	TRBJ2-7	.	.	TGTGCCTGGAGTTTACCGGGACACGGCCTCTACGAGCAGTACTTC	CAWSLPGHGLYEQYF
TRBV3-1/TRBV3-2	TRBJ1-2	.	.	TGTGCCAGCAGCCAAGCGCAGGGTTTCGCTGACGGCTACACCTTC	CASSQAQGFADGYTF
TRBV3-1/TRBV3-2	TRBJ2-3	TRBD2	.	TGTGCCAGCAGCCGTCTGGGACTAGCGGGACCCACAGATACGCAGTATTTT	CASSRLGLAGPTDTQYF
TRBV4-1	TRBJ2-3	.	.	TGCGCCAGCAGCCAAGACAGGGGCTCAGATACGCAGTATTTT	CASSQDRGSDTQYF
TRBV9	TRBJ2-1	TRBD1	once	TGTGCCAGCAGCGAGGGGGCTAGCCGAAACAATGAGCAGTTCTTC	CASSEGASRNNEQFF
TRBV4-2	TRBJ2-3	TRBD1	.	TGTGCCAGCAGCCAAGTCAGAGGGGGCGCCGCAGATACGCAGTATTTT	CASSQVRGGAADTQYF
TRBV6-2/TRBV6-3	TRBJ2-7	.	.	TGTGCCAGCAGTTACAAGAGGACAGTTCTCTACGAGCAGTACTTC	CASSYKRTVLYEQYF
TRBV28	TRBJ1-5	.	.	TGTGCCAGCAGTTCAGGGTTGGTTGGGCCCCAGCATTTT	CASSSGLVGPQHF
TRBV5-1	TRBJ2-3	TRBD2	.	TGCGCCAGCTTACGGGGGGGCAGCACAGATACGCAGTATTTT	CASLRGGSTDTQYF
TRBV5-1	TRBJ2-1	.	.	TGCGCCAGCAGTTTTGGGGGCCGGAGAAATGAGCAGTTCTTC	CASSFGGRRNEQFF
TRBV11-3	TRBJ2-2	.	.	TGTGCCAGCAGTCCTCGAACAGGGTTCGGGGAGCTGTTTTTT	CASSPRTGFGELFF
TRBV19	TRBJ2-7	.	.	TGTGCCAGTAGTATAGACGCTGGAGCAGGGTACGAGCAGTACTTC	CASSIDAGAGYEQYF
TRBV10-3	TRBJ2-5	TRBD1	.	TGTGCCATCAGCGCCGGACAGGACCAAGAGACCCAGTACTTC	CAISAGQDQETQYF
TRBV18	TRBJ2-2	TRBD1	once	TGTGCCAGCTCACCCTTGACAGGGGGCTCGGATGGCGGGGAGCTGTTTTTT	CASSPLTGGSDGGELFF
TRBV5-1	TRBJ1-5	TRBD1	.	TGCGCCAGCAGCCCGGACAGGGAAGGTCAGCCCCAGCATTTT	CASSPDREGQPQHF
TRBV5-6	TRBJ2-5	TRBD2	.	TGTGCCAGCAGCTCTAACTCACTAGCGGGGAAAGAGACCCAGTACTTC	CASSSNSLAGKETQYF
TRBV4-3	TRBJ2-1	TRBD1	.	TGCGCCAGCAGCCAGTTACAGGGGCATCCCTACAATGAGCAGTTCTTC	CASSQLQGHPYNEQFF
TRBV5-1	TRBJ2-7	TRBD1	.	TGCGCCAGCAGACTATCGGGACAGGGGGCTGTCGAGCAGTACTTC	CASRLSGQGAVEQYF
TRBV7-2	TRBJ2-1	.	.	TGTGCCAGCAGCTTATTAGAGGGCACCAACAATGAGCAGTTCTTC	CASSLLEGTNNEQFF
TRBV30	TRBJ1-1	.	.	TGTGCCTGGAGTCCAGGGGCTGGCGCTTTCTTT	CAWSPGAGAFF
TRBV5-1	TRBJ2-5	TRBD2	once	TGCGCCAGCAGCTTGGAACTAGCGGGAGTCCAAGGGGAGACCCAGTACTTC	CASSLELAGVQGETQYF
TRBV5-1	TRBJ1-1	TRBD1	.	TGCGCCAGCAGCTTGGGGGACAGGGGGCTTGGGACTGAAGCTTTCTTT	CASSLGDRGLGTEAFF
TRBV6-5	TRBJ1-6	.	.	TGTGCCAGCAGTTACCGGGATTCACCCCTCCACTTT	CASSYRDSPLHF
TRBV11-2	TRBJ2-5	.	once	TGTGCCAGCAGCTTAGATGACGGGGCCCAGTACTTC	CASSLDDGAQYF
TRBV2	TRBJ2-7	TRBD2	.	TGTGCCGGGAGGGTTTATGGTTCCTACGAGCAGTACTTC	CAGRVYGSYEQYF
TRBV27	TRBJ2-1	TRBD2	.	TGTGCCAGCAGTCCGCGACTAGCACCGAGCAATGAGCAGTTCTTC	CASSPRLAPSNEQFF
TRBV19	TRBJ1-4	.	.	TGTGCCACCTCCGACAGGCCTGGAACTAATGAAAAACTGTTTTTT	CATSDRPGTNEKLFF
TRBV6-5	TRBJ2-1	TRBD1	.	TGTGCCAGCAGTTACTCCACGGGACAGGTCTTCAATGAGCAGTTCTTC	CASSYSTGQVFNEQFF
TRBV5-1	TRBJ2-7	TRBD2	once	TGCGCCAGCAGCTTGGCTGGGGGGACTAGCGAGCAGTACTTC	CASSLAGGTSEQYF
TRBV11-2	TRBJ2-5	TRBD2	.	TGTGCCAGCAGCTTAGAGGGGGGGATCGAGACCCAGTACTTC	CASSLEGGIETQYF
TRBV7-3	TRBJ2-2	TRBD1	.	TGTGCCAGCAGCTTATTTCAGGGGGCGAGCACCGGGGAGCTGTTTTTT	CASSLFQGASTGELFF
TRBV2	TRBJ2-1	TRBD2	few	TGTGCCAGCATCCCGGGACTAGCGGATGCTGAGCAGTTCTTC	CASIPGLADAEQFF
TRBV15	TRBJ1-2	.	.	TGTGCCACCAGCAGAGATGTGGACAAGCGAGATGGCTACACCTTC	CATSRDVDKRDGYTF